The rows below give T cell receptor beta chains drawn from one sample of a study of cytomegalovirus exposure and HLA in healthy donors. TCRdb's table, derived via immunoSEQ multiplex PCR, lists solely in-frame clones and lacks some. The table shows approximately 300,000 clones, with about nine tenths occurring only once. Specimen: PBMCs. These receptors all stem from a young woman in good health and CMV-seronegative. CDR3s include the opening cysteine and the closing phenylalanine or tryptophan. D genes are given only for firm matches. A clone size is listed for some rows: how often the clone was seen (once, few, many), or a class if it is expanded.

TRBJ2-7	.	TRBV13	TRBD1	TGTGCCAGCAGTTACCGGGACAGGGGCTACGAGCAGTACTTC	CASSYRDRGYEQYF
TRBJ1-1	.	TRBV9	.	TGTGCCAGCAGCCCCAGGGCGGCAGGGGTTGCGAACACTGAAGCTTTCTTT	CASSPRAAGVANTEAFF
TRBJ2-5	once	TRBV2	TRBD1	TGTGCCAGCAGTGAGGAGGGACAGGGGGGGGAGACCCAGTACTTC	CASSEEGQGGETQYF
TRBJ2-2	.	TRBV7-3	.	TGTGCCAGCAGCTTACAGGTGATGAACACCGGGGAGCTGTTTTTT	CASSLQVMNTGELFF
TRBJ2-7	.	TRBV19	TRBD1	TGTGCCAGTAGTTCCCTATTCGAGGGGGCATCCTACGAGCAGTACTTC	CASSSLFEGASYEQYF
TRBJ1-4	many	TRBV4-1	TRBD1	TGCGCCAGCAGCCAAGATCGAGGGACAGGGGGTGAAAAACTGTTTTTT	CASSQDRGTGGEKLFF
TRBJ1-1	.	TRBV28	TRBD1	TGTGCCAGCAGTCCCGACAGGGGACGGACTGAAGCTTTCTTT	CASSPDRGRTEAFF
TRBJ2-7	.	TRBV5-1	TRBD2	TGCGCCAGCAACGTTGGCGGGAGCTCGCCCTACGAGCAGTACTTC	CASNVGGSSPYEQYF
TRBJ2-2	.	TRBV4-1	TRBD1	TGCGCCAGTGGCCCGGACAGGGTAGGAACCGGGGAGCTGTTTTTT	CASGPDRVGTGELFF
TRBJ2-7	.	TRBV27	.	TGTGCCAGCAGCCCGGGACTGGCCTACGAGCAGTACTTC	CASSPGLAYEQYF
TRBJ1-1	.	TRBV4-3	TRBD1	TGCGCCAGCAGCTCGCAGGGGGCGAGCACTGAAGCTTTCTTT	CASSSQGASTEAFF
TRBJ2-1	once	TRBV18	.	TGTGCCAGCACGCAAAGTAGGCAGGGGGGAAATGAGCAGTTCTTC	CASTQSRQGGNEQFF
TRBJ2-1	.	TRBV7-6	.	TGTGCCAGCAGCCAATCGGAGGGACGTACGTCTAACAATGAGCAGTTCTTC	CASSQSEGRTSNNEQFF
TRBJ1-5	few	TRBV2	.	TGTGCCAGCAGTGAAGGGATGACAGGCGACTACAATCAGCCCCAGCATTTT	CASSEGMTGDYNQPQHF
TRBJ2-7	.	TRBV6-1	.	TGTGCCAGCAGTGCTGGACAGAACGAGCAGTACTTC	CASSAGQNEQYF
TRBJ2-3	.	TRBV2	TRBD2	TGTGCCAGCAGTGAAGCGCAGCCTAGCGGGTCTAGCACAGATACGCAGTATTTT	CASSEAQPSGSSTDTQYF
TRBJ2-7	.	TRBV2	TRBD1	TGTGCCAGCAGTGATCAGGGGGACGGCGAGCAGTACTTC	CASSDQGDGEQYF
TRBJ1-2	.	TRBV2	.	TGTGCCAGCAGTGAAACCGACAGGATCTATGGCTACACCTTC	CASSETDRIYGYTF
TRBJ2-7	.	TRBV20-1	.	TGCAGTGCTAGAGATGCGGGCGAGCAGTACTTC	CSARDAGEQYF
TRBJ2-1	.	TRBV9	TRBD2	TGTGCCAGCAGCGTAGATCCTTCGCGGGAGGCCCACGTGCAGTTCTTC	CASSVDPSREAHVQFF
TRBJ2-1	.	TRBV27	TRBD2	TGTGCCAGCAGATCGCCGGGACTAGCGGGGAAACAGTCGCCCCATGAGCAGTTCTTC	CASRSPGLAGKQSPHEQFF
TRBJ1-1	.	TRBV9	.	TGTGCCAGCAGCGCCGCCACGGAGGGGCTGAACACTGAAGCTTTCTTT	CASSAATEGLNTEAFF
TRBJ2-3	.	TRBV27	TRBD2	TGTGCCGGCTCGGGGGGTGGCACAGATACGCAGTATTTT	CAGSGGGTDTQYF
TRBJ2-7	once	TRBV4-2	TRBD2	TGTGCCAGCAGCCAAGAGGTCCTAGCGGGAGTTCAGACCTACGAGCAGTACTTC	CASSQEVLAGVQTYEQYF
TRBJ2-7	.	TRBV5-6	.	TGTGCCAGCAGCTTGGGGCGAGGCCCCTACGAGCAGTACTTC	CASSLGRGPYEQYF
TRBJ2-1	.	TRBV9	TRBD2	TGTGCCAGCAGCGTACGCGGGAGTGACAATGAGCAGTTCTTC	CASSVRGSDNEQFF
TRBJ2-2	.	TRBV11-3	TRBD1	TGTGCCAGCAGCAGGGGACAGGGGTCGAACACCGGGGAGCTGTTTTTT	CASSRGQGSNTGELFF
TRBJ1-1	.	TRBV18	TRBD1	TGTGCCAGCTCACTCCGGACAGGGGCGAGGACTGAAGCTTTCTTT	CASSLRTGARTEAFF
TRBJ2-5	many	TRBV5-6	.	TGTGCCAGCAGCCTGAGTGGCGGGACCCTACAAGAGACCCAGTACTTC	CASSLSGGTLQETQYF
TRBJ1-4	.	TRBV19	TRBD1	TGTGCCGCAGGGGGTCGGTATGAAAAACTGTTTTTT	CAAGGRYEKLFF
TRBJ2-7	.	TRBV4-2	TRBD2	TGTGCCAGCAGCCAACTGAGAAGAGGACTAGCGGGAGTGGAGCAGTACTTC	CASSQLRRGLAGVEQYF
TRBJ2-7	.	TRBV29-1	TRBD2	TGCAGCGTTCCACCCTTTCTAGCGGGTGACCCCTTGCTATACGAGCAGTACTTC	CSVPPFLAGDPLLYEQYF
TRBJ2-5	.	TRBV18	.	TGTGCCAGCTCTATCACCATCGGAGAGACCCAGTACTTC	CASSITIGETQYF
TRBJ2-7	.	TRBV7-2	.	TGTGCCAGCAGTCCCTTGTGGGGGCCCTACGAGCAGTACTTC	CASSPLWGPYEQYF
TRBJ1-2	.	TRBV6-5	.	TGTGCCAGCAGTTACTCGCTCTATACTACATATGGCTACACCTTC	CASSYSLYTTYGYTF
TRBJ2-1	.	TRBV27	TRBD1	TGTGCCAGCAGTCAAACTCCCAGGGGGAATGAGCAGTTCTTC	CASSQTPRGNEQFF
TRBJ2-3	.	TRBV27	.	TGTGCCAGCAGTTTTCTTGGTTTGCAAGAGGCAGATACGCAGTATTTT	CASSFLGLQEADTQYF
TRBJ2-1	.	TRBV2	TRBD2	TGTGCCAGCAGTGAACCCTCTGGACTAGCGGGAGGGCCTCTCTCCTACAATGAGCAGTTCTTC	CASSEPSGLAGGPLSYNEQFF
TRBJ1-4	.	TRBV2	.	TGTGCGACTCGCGCAGGGGAGTTCTCTGAAAAACTGTTTTTT	CATRAGEFSEKLFF
TRBJ1-5	.	TRBV6-5	.	TGTGCCAGCAGGGCCAATCAGCCCCAGCATTTT	CASRANQPQHF
TRBJ2-7	.	TRBV5-8	.	TGTGCCAGCAGGCCCAGGGCCTACGAGCAGTACTTC	CASRPRAYEQYF
TRBJ1-5	.	TRBV4-1	.	TGCGCCAGCAGCCAAGTCCCTGAGTCTCAGCCCCAGCATTTT	CASSQVPESQPQHF
TRBJ2-3	once	TRBV4-1	TRBD2	TGCGCCAGCAGCCCGGGACTAGCGGGAGTGGGGGGTTGGACAGATACGCAGTATTTT	CASSPGLAGVGGWTDTQYF
TRBJ1-1	.	TRBV5-1	TRBD1	TGCGCCAGCAGCTACACGTCGGGACAGCGATTAAACACTGAAGCTTTCTTT	CASSYTSGQRLNTEAFF
TRBJ2-2	.	TRBV7-2	.	TGTGCCAGCAGCTTAGAGACAGTGAACACCGGGGAGCTGTTTTTT	CASSLETVNTGELFF
TRBJ1-2	.	TRBV7-9	.	TGTGCCAGCAGCTTAGTCAGGGGTTATGGCTACACCTTC	CASSLVRGYGYTF
TRBJ2-7	once	TRBV6-6	TRBD1	TGTGCCAGCAGTTACCCGCACAGGGGGCTGAGCTACGAGCAGTACTTC	CASSYPHRGLSYEQYF
TRBJ1-2	.	TRBV9	.	TGTGCCAGCAGCGCCCCCAGGGCGGCAGACTATGGCTACACCTTC	CASSAPRAADYGYTF
TRBJ1-5	.	TRBV5-1	TRBD1	TGCGCCAGCACCCGGACAGGCGGTGAGGGTCAGCCCCAGCATTTT	CASTRTGGEGQPQHF
TRBJ1-2	few	TRBV27	.	TGTGCCAGCAGTTTATATCGGGGGATGGGCGATGGCTACACCTTC	CASSLYRGMGDGYTF
TRBJ2-7	.	TRBV6-5	TRBD2	TGTGCCAGCAGTTACTTGGCGGGAGACTCCCTCGAGCAGTACTTC	CASSYLAGDSLEQYF
TRBJ2-7	.	TRBV14	TRBD1	TGTGCCAGCAGCCAAGGACAGGGGGTAATCCGCTACGAGCAGTACTTC	CASSQGQGVIRYEQYF
TRBJ1-2	.	TRBV5-4	TRBD1	TGTGCCAGCAGCAGGGACAGGGACAACTATGGCTACACCTTC	CASSRDRDNYGYTF
TRBJ1-1	.	TRBV7-2	.	TGTGCCAGCAGCTCCAGGACAGAGGGTGAAGCTTTCTTT	CASSSRTEGEAFF
TRBJ2-1	once	TRBV15	.	TGTGCCACCAGCACCAGACAGGCGAGGTTCGAGCAGTTCTTC	CATSTRQARFEQFF
TRBJ1-5	.	TRBV27	.	TGTGCCAGCAGTTCCGCAGGAGGGGTCGATCAGCCCCAGCATTTT	CASSSAGGVDQPQHF
TRBJ1-2	.	TRBV29-1	.	TGCAGCGTTGAGGGCAGATTGGGTGGCTACACCTTC	CSVEGRLGGYTF
TRBJ2-7	.	TRBV11-3	.	TGTGCCAGCAGCTTAGCGGGAGAACACGAGCAGTACTTC	CASSLAGEHEQYF
TRBJ1-5	.	TRBV5-6	.	TGTGCCAGCAGCTTGGGCCAGGGGTTAAGGCAGCCCCAGCATTTT	CASSLGQGLRQPQHF